These T cell receptor beta chains were read from a single sample in a study of identical twins. TCRdb redid the calling of the 5' RACE reads with MiXCR, one entry per CDR3 protein. The sample yields more than 250,000 distinct CDR3 sequences, approximately 8.5% seen once. The same data also went into a second study, on yellow fever vaccine responses in identical twins.

Material for sequencing was memory (CD45RO+) T cells sorted from blood. All receptors derive from a woman between 18 and 29 years old in good health. The CDR3 runs from the conserved cysteine through the conserved F or W. A D gene is named only where the DNA matches it firmly. Not all rows give a size; the values are once, few, many and, for expanded clones, a class.

CDR3nt	CDR3aa	j_gene	len	abundance	v_gene	d_gene
TGCGCCAGCAGCCAACTGACAGGGGAATCCGGGGAGCTGTTTTTT	CASSQLTGESGELFF	TRBJ2-2	15	.	TRBV5-1	TRBD1
TGCGCCAGCAGCCAAGATCCCGAGCCTGCAGCCAAAAACATTCAGTACTTC	CASSQDPEPAAKNIQYF	TRBJ2-4	17	many	TRBV4-1	.
TGTGCCAGCATGAACAGGTCGGCCTATGGCTACACCTTC	CASMNRSAYGYTF	TRBJ1-2	13	many	TRBV27	.
TGCAGTGCTAGGAGGACACAGGGGCAGCCCCAGCATTTT	CSARRTQGQPQHF	TRBJ1-5	13	few	TRBV20-1	TRBD1
TGTGCCAGCAGCTTAGTGAGGGTCAGACTTAACTATGGCTACACCTTC	CASSLVRVRLNYGYTF	TRBJ1-2	16	many	TRBV7-9	.
TGTGCCAGCAGCTCCCGGCTAGCGGCGAACACCGGGGAGCTGTTTTTT	CASSSRLAANTGELFF	TRBJ2-2	16	.	TRBV11-2	TRBD2
TGTGCCAGCAGTTTATCCAGCACTAATGAAAAACTGTTTTTT	CASSLSSTNEKLFF	TRBJ1-4	14	.	TRBV12-3/TRBV12-4	.
TGTGCCACCAGTGATTTGGCGGGAGGGCCTGGGAATGAGCAGTTCTTC	CATSDLAGGPGNEQFF	TRBJ2-1	16	many	TRBV24-1	TRBD2
TGCAGTGCTAGCTTCCTTAGCGGGACGAACACCGGGGAGCTGTTTTTT	CSASFLSGTNTGELFF	TRBJ2-2	16	few	TRBV20-1	TRBD2
TGTGCCAGCAGTTTGGAGCTAGCCTCGGGCAATGAGCAGTTCTTC	CASSLELASGNEQFF	TRBJ2-1	15	few	TRBV28	.
TGCGCCAGCAGCGAGGGACGGTCGGGTCTCTATGGCTACACCTTC	CASSEGRSGLYGYTF	TRBJ1-2	15	many	TRBV5-1	.
TGCGCCAGCAGCAGCGACAGGTTGGGGGGCTACACCTTC	CASSSDRLGGYTF	TRBJ1-2	13	few	TRBV5-1	.
TGCGCCAGCAGCCGCTACTCCAAGAGCTCTGGAAACACCATATATTTT	CASSRYSKSSGNTIYF	TRBJ1-3	16	many	TRBV4-1	.
TGTGCCAGCAGGAAGGCGCAGCGGGACTACAATGAGCAGTTCTTC	CASRKAQRDYNEQFF	TRBJ2-1	15	.	TRBV6-1	TRBD2
TGTGCCAGCAGCTTAGCGCTAAGGGTGTTCTTC	CASSLALRVFF	TRBJ2-1	11	.	TRBV7-2	.
TGTGCCAGCAGTGAGTCGCCGCCTCAACATAATTCACCCCTCCACTTT	CASSESPPQHNSPLHF	TRBJ1-6	16	few	TRBV6-1	.
TGTGCCAGCAGCCAATGGGGGCGGGGAGGTGGAGCGGCCCACTCCTACAATGAGCAGTTCTTC	CASSQWGRGGGAAHSYNEQFF	TRBJ2-1	21	few	TRBV3-1	.
TGTGCCAGCAGTTTCCCAGGGTATGAGCAGTTCTTC	CASSFPGYEQFF	TRBJ2-1	12	many	TRBV12-3/TRBV12-4	.
TGCGCCAGCAGCCGACTTGAGGGACAGCCTGTAAGTGGTGGCTACACCTTC	CASSRLEGQPVSGGYTF	TRBJ1-2	17	many	TRBV4-1	TRBD1
TGTGCCAGCAGTTACCGACCCAGACTAGCGGGAGCCTACAATGAGCAGTTCTTC	CASSYRPRLAGAYNEQFF	TRBJ2-1	18	few	TRBV6-2/TRBV6-3	TRBD2
TGTGCCAGCAGCCGGGACACTCAAGAGACCCAGTACTTC	CASSRDTQETQYF	TRBJ2-5	13	many	TRBV12-3/TRBV12-4	.
TGTGCCAGTTTAAGGGGGTTGAGAGAGACCCAGTACTTC	CASLRGLRETQYF	TRBJ2-5	13	many	TRBV2	.
TGTGCCAGCAGCTTAAGGACAGCTTCGTACAATGAGCAGTTCTTC	CASSLRTASYNEQFF	TRBJ2-1	15	many	TRBV5-5	.
TGTGCCACCAGTGACCCCCGATATAGCGGGAGCATGACCGGGGAGCTGTTTTTT	CATSDPRYSGSMTGELFF	TRBJ2-2	18	many	TRBV24-1	TRBD2
TGTGCCAGCAGTTTAGCGGGGCTAGCGGGAGTCGGTGAGCAGTTCTTC	CASSLAGLAGVGEQFF	TRBJ2-1	16	.	TRBV12-3/TRBV12-4	TRBD2
TGCGCCAGCAGCTTGGAACAGCCCTCCTACAATGAGCAGTTCTTC	CASSLEQPSYNEQFF	TRBJ2-1	15	.	TRBV5-1	.
TGCGCCAGCAGCTTGGCCTCAGGAACCGGGACTGAAGCTTTCTTT	CASSLASGTGTEAFF	TRBJ1-1	15	few	TRBV5-1	.
TGTGCCAGCAGTTCGGGACAGGAGGTGAGTCAGCCCCAGCATTTT	CASSSGQEVSQPQHF	TRBJ1-5	15	few	TRBV6-2/TRBV6-3	TRBD1
TGCGCCAGCAGTCAACCCCGGCCATACACTGAAGCTTTCTTT	CASSQPRPYTEAFF	TRBJ1-1	14	few	TRBV23-1	.
TGTGCCAGCGGACCCAACCGGGAGACCCAGTACTTC	CASGPNRETQYF	TRBJ2-5	12	.	TRBV7-8	.
TGCGCCAGCAGCTTGGGGGGTCAGGGGAAGGACGAGCAGTACTTC	CASSLGGQGKDEQYF	TRBJ2-7	15	.	TRBV5-1	.
TGTGCCAGCTCACCCACGGGACAGTCCCTAAATTCACCCCTCCACTTT	CASSPTGQSLNSPLHF	TRBJ1-6	16	.	TRBV18	TRBD1
TGTGCCAGCAGTGAACCGGGACAGGGTTACAATGAGCAGTTCTTC	CASSEPGQGYNEQFF	TRBJ2-1	15	.	TRBV6-1	TRBD1
TGTGCCAGCAGCTTAAGGCGGGAAATGGGAGAGACCCAGTACTTC	CASSLRREMGETQYF	TRBJ2-5	15	many	TRBV7-8	.
TGTGCCAGCAGCTTAGGAGACGACCACCAAGAGACCCAGTACTTC	CASSLGDDHQETQYF	TRBJ2-5	15	few	TRBV7-9	.
TGTGCCAGCATCCACGGGACTAGCGGGATGGGCGAGCAGTACTTC	CASIHGTSGMGEQYF	TRBJ2-7	15	few	TRBV6-2/TRBV6-3	TRBD2
TGTGCCAGCAGTCACGACGAAGAAAAACTGTTTTTT	CASSHDEEKLFF	TRBJ1-4	12	few	TRBV2	.
TGTGCCAGCAGCCAACAAGCAGGGGGCACTGAAGCTTTCTTT	CASSQQAGGTEAFF	TRBJ1-1	14	.	TRBV14	TRBD1
TGTGCCAGCTCACCACCCGGGAGGGGAATCACAGATACGCAGTATTTT	CASSPPGRGITDTQYF	TRBJ2-3	16	many	TRBV18	TRBD2
TGTGCCAGCAGTTTATTCTCCCTAGCGGAGATACAAGAGACCCAGTACTTC	CASSLFSLAEIQETQYF	TRBJ2-5	17	many	TRBV28	TRBD2
TGTGCCACCAGCAGCGTGAGGGGGGCCCGGTACAATGAGCAGTTCTTC	CATSSVRGARYNEQFF	TRBJ2-1	16	.	TRBV15	.
TGCAGTGCTAGCCCCTCTAGCGGGAGTAGAGATGAGCAGTTCTTC	CSASPSSGSRDEQFF	TRBJ2-1	15	many	TRBV20-1	TRBD2
TGTGCCAGCAGGGGGGACTTCAACTACGAGCAGTACTTC	CASRGDFNYEQYF	TRBJ2-7	13	.	TRBV3-1	.
TGCAGTGCAACTCCCACTGCCACTGGTAGGACAGATACGCAGTATTTT	CSATPTATGRTDTQYF	TRBJ2-3	16	few	TRBV20-1	.
TGTGCCGCTCGAGGACAGGGGGCGTTGGGCTACACCTTC	CAARGQGALGYTF	TRBJ1-2	13	.	TRBV12-5	TRBD1
TGCGCCAGCAGCCAAGTAAATCTCGTGGCTTGGGACACTGAAGCTTTCTTT	CASSQVNLVAWDTEAFF	TRBJ1-1	17	.	TRBV4-1	.
TGCAGTGCTAGAGGCCCCGACGGAAACACCATATATTTT	CSARGPDGNTIYF	TRBJ1-3	13	.	TRBV20-1	.
TGTGCCAGCAGCCCAGCGGGAGGCGGGGAGACCCAGTACTTC	CASSPAGGGETQYF	TRBJ2-5	14	.	TRBV7-9	TRBD2
TGTGCCAGCAGCCTACGTCCGGCTAGCGGGCCCTACAATGAGCAGTTCTTC	CASSLRPASGPYNEQFF	TRBJ2-1	17	many	TRBV7-2	TRBD2